The 21 T cell receptor beta chains reported below all come from one sample, sequenced in a study of blood T cell repertoires in COVID-19. Assay used: immunoSEQ multiplex PCR; TCRdb lists only in-frame clones, some missing. The sample lists under 80,000 clones, about nine tenths seen once, with approximately 5% in the top ten. The sequenced sample consisted of peripheral blood. These receptors were collected from a human donor in a cohort sampled during active COVID-19.

The V call is TRBV5-1, the J call TRBJ2-3; 7 bases align to TRBD1. V trimming: 0 bases; J trimming: 14 bases; junction bases outside the gene matches: 6. Germline CDR1 is SGHRS and CDR2 is YFSETQ. The CDR3 is made up of 12 amino acids. CDR3 region: CASSLEGQRTYF. CDR3 DNA sequence: TGCGCCAGCAGCTTGGAGGGACAGCGAACGTATTTT.

The chain joins TRBV28 to TRBJ1-3; no clear D. Trimming shortened V by 8 bases and J by 4 bases, and 9 bases separated the two germline ends. CDR1 MDHEN and CDR2 SYDVKM come from the germline V gene. The CDR3 consists of 12 residues. In nucleotides, the CDR3 is TGTGCCAGCCTAACGTACGGAAACACCATATATTTT. Amino acid sequence: CASLTYGNTIYF.

The chain carries TRBV7-8 and TRBJ1-3; 8 bases line up with TRBD1. In germline, CDR1 is SGHVS, CDR2 FQNEAQ. This CDR3 is 15 amino acids long. V lost 5 bases, J lost 0 bases, and 3 bases stayed unmatched. The CDR3 region is CASSLGTGSGNTIYF. CDR3 DNA sequence: TGTGCCAGCAGCCTCGGGACAGGCTCTGGAAACACCATATATTTT.

The chain uses TRBV19 and TRBJ2-3; 8 bases align to TRBD2. The CDR3 length is 15 residues. Germline V gene lookup returns CDR1 LNHDA and CDR2 SQIVND (reference sequence). The V gene end was trimmed by 7 bases and the J gene end by 3 bases; junction bases not matched to a gene: 9. CDR3 loop: CASNLGLGETDTQYF. The DNA of the CDR3 is TGTGCCAGTAATCTGGGACTAGGGGAGACAGATACGCAGTATTTT.

In regard to this clone: Other DNA sequences in the same sample also yield this CDR3. CDR3 protein: CASSTRDRVHEQYF. The CDR3 nucleotides read TGTGCCAGTAGTACCCGGGACAGGGTCCACGAGCAGTACTTC. The J gene is TRBJ2-7, the V gene TRBV19, with 9 bases identical to TRBD1. Trimming removed 4 bases from V and 5 bases from J; junction bases left unmatched: 6. The length of the CDR3 is 14 residues. Germline V CDR1 and CDR2: LNHDA, SQIVND (reference sequence).

As regards this clone: This CDR3 is also generated by other DNA sequences in the sample. The J gene is TRBJ2-5, the V gene TRBV2, with 10 bases identical to TRBD1. This CDR3 is 14 amino acids long. The V gene end was trimmed by 4 bases and the J gene end by 4 bases; junction bases not matched to a gene: 3. Looked up from germline, CDR1 is SNHLY and CDR2 is FYNNEI. The CDR3 region is CASSGDRGRETQYF. CDR3 nucleotides: TGTGCCAGCAGTGGGGACAGGGGACGAGAGACCCAGTACTTC.

V is TRBV6-5 and J is TRBJ1-2, with a possible D match to TRBD1 (5 bases). V lost 0 bases to trimming and J lost 2 bases, with 10 bases between them. The CDR3 contains 15 residues. Germline values: CDR1 MNHEY, CDR2 SVGAGI. The CDR3, as DNA: TGTGCCAGCAGTTACTCGACAGCTTTAAACTATGGCTACACCTTC. It codes for CASSYSTALNYGYTF.

This sequence joins TRBV18 and TRBJ2-3, with TRBD1 matching over 7 bases. J gave up 1 base and V 6 bases, and 10 bases lay outside the gene matches. The CDR3 is made up of 16 amino acids. Germline CDR1 reads KGHSH; CDR2 reads LQKENI. The CDR3 loop reads CASSPSGTVGTDTQYF. CDR3 nucleotides: TGTGCCAGCTCTCCTTCCGGGACAGTCGGCACAGATACGCAGTATTTT.

The chain combines TRBV7-9 with TRBJ1-5; 7 positions agree with TRBD1. The CDR3 has 15 residues. V lost 5 bases to trimming and J lost 7 bases; unmatched junction nucleotides: 11. CDR1 and CDR2 from the germline V gene are SEHNR and FQNEAQ (reference sequence). The CDR3, as DNA: TGTGCCAGCAGCACGCCGACGACAGGGCACCAGCCCCAGCATTTT. Residues: CASSTPTTGHQPQHF.

The genes are TRBV19 and TRBJ2-1; 10 bases are shared with TRBD2. V lost 4 bases, J lost 3 bases, and 9 bases stayed unmatched. Germline assignment: CDR1 LNHDA and CDR2 SQIVND (reference sequence). This CDR3 has 17 amino acids. In nucleotides, the CDR3 is TGTGCCAGTAGTACGGGTGGACTAGCGGTGGACTACAATGAGCAGTTCTTC. It encodes CASSTGGLAVDYNEQFF.

The chain has TRBV5-1 and TRBJ1-6; D call uncertain. Per germline, CDR1 SGHRS and CDR2 YFSETQ. The CDR3 extends over 16 amino acids. V lost 4 bases, J lost 9 bases, and 20 bases lay in between. Here the CDR3 reads CASSPSLISTGSPLHF. CDR3 sequence (DNA): TGCGCCAGCAGCCCATCCTTGATTTCGACTGGTTCACCCCTCCACTTT.

The chain couples TRBV15 to TRBJ2-3; D perhaps matches TRBD1 (5 bases). Trimming stripped 4 bases from V and 2 bases from J, with 10 bases between. The germline CDR1 and CDR2 sequences are LNHNV and YYDKDF (reference sequence). The CDR3 is made up of 14 amino acids. CDR3 amino acids: CATSKGRVTDTQYF. In DNA, the CDR3 is TGTGCCACCAGCAAGGGCAGGGTCACAGATACGCAGTATTTT.

This clone was observed a single time. The V call is TRBV15, the J call TRBJ2-3; 7 positions agree with TRBD1. The length of the CDR3 is 16 residues. With V trimmed by 6 bases and J by 1 base, 10 bases remained unmatched. The germline CDR1 and CDR2 sequences are LNHNV and YYDKDF (reference sequence). The CDR3 DNA sequence: TGTGCCACCAGGATAGGGACAGTCGCACGCACAGATACGCAGTATTTT. Its translation: CATRIGTVARTDTQYF.

The chain combines TRBV6-5 with TRBJ2-7; 9 nucleotides match TRBD1. CDR1 and CDR2 from the germline V gene are MNHEY and SVGAGI. V was clipped by 7 bases and J by 4 bases; unmatched bases: 5. CDR3 length equals 13 residues. CDR3 loop: CASTGQGRYEQYF. The CDR3 region has the DNA TGTGCCAGCACGGGACAGGGAAGATACGAGCAGTACTTC.

The genes are TRBV19 and TRBJ2-2; the match to TRBD2 covers 9 bases. CDR3 size: 14 residues. Per germline, CDR1 LNHDA and CDR2 SQIVND (reference sequence). The ends lost 5 bases at V and 5 bases at J; junction bases unmatched: 3. CDR3 DNA: TGTGCCAGTAGTTTGGCGGGAGGGACCGGGGAGCTGTTTTTT. It codes for CASSLAGGTGELFF. The complete variable domain, with remaining parts taken from reference TRBV19 and TRBJ2-2, reads DGGITQSPKYLFRKEGQNVTLSCEQNLNHDAMYWYRQDPGQGLRLIYYSQIVNDFQKGDIAEGYSVSREKKESFPLTVTSAQKNPTAFYLCASSLAGGTGELFFGEGSRLTVL.

The V call is TRBV6-5, the J call TRBJ1-2; possible D gene TRBD1, 6 bases. CDR3 length: 13 residues. Trimming took 8 bases from V and 2 from J, leaving 12 bases between them. Germline V gene data show CDR1 as MNHEY and CDR2 as SVGAGI. The CDR3 loop reads CASPTDRNYGYTF. CDR3 sequence (DNA): TGTGCCAGCCCAACGGACAGAAACTATGGCTACACCTTC.

In its sample, this clone was seen once. The chain joins TRBV4-3 to TRBJ2-1; no clear D gene. V was clipped by 1 base and J by 7 bases, with 8 bases between them. The CDR3 has 13 residues. Germline V gives CDR1 LGHNA, CDR2 YSLEER. CDR3: CASSQVSSNEQFF. The CDR3 bases are TGCGCCAGCAGCCAAGTGTCCAGTAATGAGCAGTTCTTC.

The chain has TRBV7-2 and TRBJ2-7; 8 nucleotides agree with TRBD2. The germline gives CDR1 SGHTA, CDR2 FQGNSA. This CDR3 has 16 amino acids. Trimming cost V 4 bases and J 3 bases; bases outside gene matches: 11. The CDR3 loop reads CASSSRGGGNHYEQYF. The CDR3 DNA reads as TGTGCCAGCAGCTCCCGGGGCGGGGGGAACCACTACGAGCAGTACTTC.

The chain has TRBV9 and TRBJ2-3, with D possibly matching TRBD2 (7 bases). CDR3 length equals 16 residues. Trimming pared 6 bases from V and 3 bases from J, leaving 20 bases between. Germline CDR1 and CDR2: SGDLS and YYNGEE. This CDR3 reads CASNPGGSIITDTQYF. The CDR3 DNA follows: TGTGCCAGCAATCCGGGGGGCTCCATTATTACAGATACGCAGTATTTT. The variable domain in full, completed from reference TRBV9 and TRBJ2-3, reads DSGVTQTPKHLITATGQRVTLRCSPRSGDLSVYWYQQSLDQGLQFLIQYYNGEERAKGNILERFSAQQFPDLHSELNLSSLELGDSALYFCASNPGGSIITDTQYFGPGTRLTVL.

The chain links TRBV12-3 or TRBV12-4 to TRBJ1-1, with TRBD1 matching 9 bases. This CDR3 region has 13 residues. The V and J ends lost 7 bases and 5 bases, in that order; junction bases with no gene match: 5. DNA of the CDR3: TGTGCCAGCACCATTGACAGGGGGACTGAAGCTTTCTTT. This encodes CASTIDRGTEAFF.

The chain combines TRBV6-6 with TRBJ2-7; 9 nucleotides line up with TRBD2. Trimming removed 5 bases from V and 5 bases from J; junction bases left unmatched: 13. Germline-derived CDR1 and CDR2 are MNHNY and SVGAGI (reference sequence). The CDR3 length is 16 residues. CDR3 loop: CASSRAGGGGEDEQYF. CDR3 nucleotide sequence: TGTGCCAGCAGTCGAGCGGGGGGAGGGGGCGAGGACGAGCAGTACTTC.